This T cell receptor (beta chain) was sequenced in a study of beta chain features in type 1 diabetes. cDNA synthesis used the whole RNA isolate, giving expressed TCRB sequences. Sequenced by immunoSEQ multiplex PCR; TCRdb stores in-frame clones only, minus some. Of over 500,000 clones listed, roughly 16% are singletons. Germline trimming cut 4 bases from V and 0 bases from J; bases unmatched to any gene: 6. The germline gives CDR1 SGHNT, CDR2 YYREEE (reference sequence). CDR3 length: 16 amino acids. Staining for CD45RO/CCR7/CD25/CD127/CD95/CD27 allowed sorting of CD4+ naive, central memory, regulatory and stem cell-like memory cells. Study conclusions and caveats: Type 1 diabetes patients showed a moderate but significant shortening of TCRB CDR3s in all four CD4+ subsets. A pattern of fewer insertions and more deletions at VDJ junctions was seen in type 1 diabetes patients. A closer apparent resemblance between naive, central memory and Treg TCRB repertoires was seen in patients than in healthy donors.

Only one count was recorded for this clone. Its antigen remains unknown. This receptor was identified in a man aged 18 to 30 in good health. The rearrangement links TRBV5-4 to TRBJ2-7, with 11 positions matching TRBD2. Material: naive CD4+ T cells from blood. DNA of the CDR3: TGTGCCAGCAGCACGCTAGCGGGGGGCATCTCCTACGAGCAGTACTTC. Translated, it gives CASSTLAGGISYEQYF.